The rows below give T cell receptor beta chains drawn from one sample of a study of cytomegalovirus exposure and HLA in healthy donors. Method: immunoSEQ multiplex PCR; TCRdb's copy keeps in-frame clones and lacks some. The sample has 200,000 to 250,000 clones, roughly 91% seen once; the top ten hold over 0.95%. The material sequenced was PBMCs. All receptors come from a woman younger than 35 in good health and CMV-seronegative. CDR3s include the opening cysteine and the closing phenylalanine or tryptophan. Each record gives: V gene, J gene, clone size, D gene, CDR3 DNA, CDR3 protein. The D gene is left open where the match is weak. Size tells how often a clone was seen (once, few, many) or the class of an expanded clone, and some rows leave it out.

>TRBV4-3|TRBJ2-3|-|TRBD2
TGCGCCAGCAGCCAACTCACGGGGGGACTTAGTACAGATACGCAGTATTTT
CASSQLTGGLSTDTQYF
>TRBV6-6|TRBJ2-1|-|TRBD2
TGTGCCAGCAGTCCGCTAGCGGGAAATAGAAATGAGCAGTTCTTC
CASSPLAGNRNEQFF
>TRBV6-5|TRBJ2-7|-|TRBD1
TGTGCCAGCAGTTCCGCCGGGACAGGGAACTACGAGCAGTACTTC
CASSSAGTGNYEQYF
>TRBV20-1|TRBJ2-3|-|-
TGCAGTGCTAGTCTCGGAGATACGCAGTATTTT
CSASLGDTQYF
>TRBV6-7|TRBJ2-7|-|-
TGTGCCAGCAGTTTTTCCCGACGGGAGCCTACCTACGAGCAGTACTTC
CASSFSRREPTYEQYF
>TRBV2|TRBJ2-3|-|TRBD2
TGTGCCAGCAGTCGGCTAGCGGGGACCACAGATACGCAGTATTTT
CASSRLAGTTDTQYF
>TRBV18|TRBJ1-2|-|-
TGTGCCAGCTCACTTGGACAGCGCCTCCCTATCTATGGCTACACCTTC
CASSLGQRLPIYGYTF
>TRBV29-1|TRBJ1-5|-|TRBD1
TGCAGCGTCAGGACAGGGGGAAATCAGCCCCAGCATTTT
CSVRTGGNQPQHF
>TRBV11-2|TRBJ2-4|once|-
TGTGCCAGCAGTTTAGTTACGGGGGTTTCCGCCAAAAACATTCAGTACTTC
CASSLVTGVSAKNIQYF
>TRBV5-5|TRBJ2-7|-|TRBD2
TGTGCCAGCAGCTTGTCGTTAGCGGGACCCTACGAGCAGTACTTC
CASSLSLAGPYEQYF
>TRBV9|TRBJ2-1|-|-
TGTGCCAGCAGCGTAGGGAGCATCTACAATGAGCAGTTCTTC
CASSVGSIYNEQFF
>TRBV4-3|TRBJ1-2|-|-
TGCGCCAGCAGCCAAGCTCCGACATCCGCTAACTATGGCTACACCTTC
CASSQAPTSANYGYTF
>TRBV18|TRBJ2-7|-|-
TGTGCCAGCTCACCCCCAAGGGGGACCTACGAGCAGTACTTC
CASSPPRGTYEQYF
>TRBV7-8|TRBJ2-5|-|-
TGTGCCAGCAGCCCCCAATTGGAGGGGCAATACTTAGAGACCCAGTACTTC
CASSPQLEGQYLETQYF
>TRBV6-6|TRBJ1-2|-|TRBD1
TGTGCCAGCAGTTACTCGATTGGGACAGGGGCTTCACCCTACACCTTC
CASSYSIGTGASPYTF
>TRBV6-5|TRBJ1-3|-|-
TGTGCCAGCAGTTATTCCGGGACTCCTGGAAACACCATATATTTT
CASSYSGTPGNTIYF
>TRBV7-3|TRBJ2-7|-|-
TGTGCCAGCAGCTTAACCCCGACAGGTCACGAGCAGTACTTC
CASSLTPTGHEQYF